This T cell receptor beta chain originates from a study of shared clonotypes between healthy human individuals. At the level of the study: Each donor's CD8 memory used one plate, CD8 naive two, each CD4 subset three. The study's findings and limits: Generation of non-shared clonotypes was less probable than generation of clonotypes shared by all four donors. The study found about 5.1% of naive CD4 clonotypes shared across several donors.

This CDR3 region has 13 residues. Germline V gene lookup returns CDR1 SGHTA and CDR2 FQGTGA. Profiling relied on immunoSEQ multiplex PCR, and the TCRdb table lists in-frame clones only, not all of them. The profile shows about 1 million clones, about 80% of them singletons. All the donors were Caucasian adults who lived in Nashville, Tennessee. Notes on this clone: Its antigen remains unknown. Sequence at one end of the junction differs from germline and may be a read error.

Sequencing was done on a sample of memory CD4+ T cells from PBMCs. Indicated subset: CD45RA-negative fraction. The chain couples TRBV7-3 to TRBJ1-1; D is unclear. This receptor was obtained from a young man in good health. Some clones in this sample may be carry-over from other donors' samples. CDR3 nucleotides: TGTGCCAGCAGCCCGACGCCGAACGCTGAAGCTTTCTTT. Translating it yields CASSPTPNAEAFF.